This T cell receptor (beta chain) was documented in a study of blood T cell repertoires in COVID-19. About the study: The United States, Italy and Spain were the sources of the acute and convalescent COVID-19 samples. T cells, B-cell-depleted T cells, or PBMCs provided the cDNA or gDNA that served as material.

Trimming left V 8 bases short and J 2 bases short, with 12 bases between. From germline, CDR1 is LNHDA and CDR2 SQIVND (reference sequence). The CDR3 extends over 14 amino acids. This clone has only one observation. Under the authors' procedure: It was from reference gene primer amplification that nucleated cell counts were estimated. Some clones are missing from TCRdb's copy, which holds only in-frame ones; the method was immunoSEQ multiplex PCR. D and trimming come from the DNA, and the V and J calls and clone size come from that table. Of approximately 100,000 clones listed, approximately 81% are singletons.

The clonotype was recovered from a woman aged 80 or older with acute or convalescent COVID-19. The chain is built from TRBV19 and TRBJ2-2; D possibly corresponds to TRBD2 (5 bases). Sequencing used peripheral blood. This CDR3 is CASSYGGNTGELFF. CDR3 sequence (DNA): TGTGCCAGTTCCTATGGAGGTAACACCGGGGAGCTGTTTTTT.